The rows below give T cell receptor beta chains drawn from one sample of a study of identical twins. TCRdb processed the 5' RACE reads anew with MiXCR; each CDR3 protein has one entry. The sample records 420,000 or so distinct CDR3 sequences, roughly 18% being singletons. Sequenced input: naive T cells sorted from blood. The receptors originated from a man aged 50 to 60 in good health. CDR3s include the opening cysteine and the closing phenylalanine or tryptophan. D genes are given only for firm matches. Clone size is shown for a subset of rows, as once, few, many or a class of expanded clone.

TGTGCCAGCTCACCAGGGACAGGATGGCCCGGCGAGCAGTACTTC | CASSPGTGWPGEQYF | many | TRBJ2-7 | TRBD1 | TRBV18
TGTGCCAGCAGCTTATCTGCGACGGCGCCCCCCGTCTTC | CASSLSATAPPVF | many | TRBJ1-2 | - | TRBV7-9
TGTGCCACCAGCTCAGCCTCGGGACTAGCGTTACATAATGAGCAGTTCTTC | CATSSASGLALHNEQFF | - | TRBJ2-1 | TRBD2 | TRBV15
TGTGCCATCAGTCAGAAAGAACAAGAGACCCAGTACTTC | CAISQKEQETQYF | few | TRBJ2-5 | - | TRBV10-3
TGTGCCAGCACTCCAGCTAGCACAGATACGCAGTATTTT | CASTPASTDTQYF | many | TRBJ2-3 | - | TRBV6-2/TRBV6-3
TGTGCCAGCAGCTTAGGGGGGGGAATCGATGAGCAGTTCTTC | CASSLGGGIDEQFF | few | TRBJ2-1 | TRBD2 | TRBV7-2
TGTGCCAGCAGTCGGGACAGGGTGGTTGAGTACCAAGAGACCCAGTACTTC | CASSRDRVVEYQETQYF | - | TRBJ2-5 | TRBD1 | TRBV12-3/TRBV12-4
TGTGCCAGCAGCAAAGACGGGACAGAACCCTACGAGCAGTACTTC | CASSKDGTEPYEQYF | many | TRBJ2-7 | - | TRBV21-1
TGCGCCAGCAGCTTGGCTGGGGGAGGTTCGAACACTGAAGCTTTCTTT | CASSLAGGGSNTEAFF | many | TRBJ1-1 | - | TRBV5-1
TGTGCCAGCAGTTCCTGGGGTCTAGGGGGAGGAAACATTCAGTACTTC | CASSSWGLGGGNIQYF | - | TRBJ2-4 | - | TRBV6-5